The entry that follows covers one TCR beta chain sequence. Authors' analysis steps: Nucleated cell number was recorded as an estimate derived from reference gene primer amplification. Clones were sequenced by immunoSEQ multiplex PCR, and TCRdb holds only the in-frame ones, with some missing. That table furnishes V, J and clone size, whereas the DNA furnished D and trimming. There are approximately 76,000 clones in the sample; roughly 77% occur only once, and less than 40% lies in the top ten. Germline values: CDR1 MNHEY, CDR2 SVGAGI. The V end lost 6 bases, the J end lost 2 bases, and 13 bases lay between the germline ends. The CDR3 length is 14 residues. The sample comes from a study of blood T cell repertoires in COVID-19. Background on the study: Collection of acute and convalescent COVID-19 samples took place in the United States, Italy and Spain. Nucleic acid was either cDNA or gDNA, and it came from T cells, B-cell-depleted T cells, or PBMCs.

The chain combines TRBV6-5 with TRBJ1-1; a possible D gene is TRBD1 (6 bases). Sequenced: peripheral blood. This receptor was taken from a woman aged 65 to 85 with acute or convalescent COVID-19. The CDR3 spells CASRGLQGNTEAFF. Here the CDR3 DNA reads TGTGCCAGCAGAGGATTACAGGGTAACACTGAAGCTTTCTTT.